The 8 T cell receptor beta chains below were found in one sample sequenced in a study of T cell responses to AZD1222 COVID-19 vaccine. Clones were sequenced by immunoSEQ multiplex PCR, and TCRdb holds only the in-frame ones, with some missing. This sample has tens of thousands of clones, with 86% found just once. The sample in question was peripheral blood, obtained on day 0 of AZD1222 vaccination. All receptors derive from an adult in good health.

This clone has just one count. The chain recombines TRBV6-5 with TRBJ2-7; 7 bases are a match to TRBD1. CDR3 size: 13 residues. The V segment lost 6 bases and the J segment 6 bases; nucleotides outside the gene matches: 8. Germline lookup yields CDR1 MNHEY and CDR2 SVGAGI. The CDR3 loop is CASRIPGTAEQYF. CDR3 sequence (DNA): TGTGCCAGCAGGATACCCGGGACAGCCGAGCAGTACTTC.

V is TRBV6-5 and J is TRBJ2-7; 7 positions match TRBD2. The ends lost 4 bases at V and 5 bases at J; junction bases unmatched: 11. From germline, CDR1 is MNHEY and CDR2 SVGAGI. The CDR3 is made up of 15 amino acids. Here the CDR3 reads CASSSNPGGFNEQYF. For the CDR3, the DNA is TGTGCCAGCAGTTCAAATCCGGGGGGATTCAACGAGCAGTACTTC.

This clone was picked up one time. The rearrangement links TRBV7-2 to TRBJ2-3, with D tentatively TRBD1 or TRBD2 (6 bases each). Germline values: CDR1 SGHTA, CDR2 FQGNSA. The CDR3 totals 15 residues. Trimming cost V 1 base and J 2 bases, with 10 bases left between them. The CDR3 DNA reads as TGTGCCAGCAGCTTAGTAGGGGGGTACACAGATACGCAGTATTTT. Amino acid sequence: CASSLVGGYTDTQYF. Full variable domain (outside the CDR3, taken from reference TRBV7-2 and TRBJ2-3): GAGVSQSPSNKVTEKGKDVELRCDPISGHTALYWYRQSLGQGLEFLIYFQGNSAPDKSGLPSDRFSAERTGGSVSTLTIQRTQQEDSAVYLCASSLVGGYTDTQYFGPGTRLTVL.

The CDR3 nucleotides read TGTGCCAGCAGTTCCGCCCCGGGCCAGGGGAGTATCTGGAACTACGAGCAGTACTTC. Its translation is CASSSAPGQGSIWNYEQYF. The chain combines TRBV28 with TRBJ2-7; D is perhaps TRBD1 (6 bases). There are 19 residues in the CDR3. Germline V gene data show CDR1 as MDHEN and CDR2 as SYDVKM. The V end was cut by 4 bases, the J end by 3 bases, with 28 bases between.

This chain connects TRBV10-2 to TRBJ1-2; tentatively, D is TRBD1 (6 bases). Germline V lookup: CDR1 WSHSY, CDR2 SAAADI. The V and J ends lost 4 bases and 10 bases respectively, with 10 bases between them. CDR3 size: 11 residues. CDR3 protein: CASSAGALYTF. The DNA for the CDR3 is TGCGCCAGCAGTGCGGGGGCCCTCTACACCTTC.

The chain combines TRBV3-1 (or the pseudogene TRBV3-2) with TRBJ1-5; no clear D. CDR1 is LGHDT and CDR2 is YNNKEL in the germline V gene (reference sequence). V gave up 0 bases and J gave up 5 bases, with 5 bases separating them. This CDR3 is 13 amino acids long. The CDR3 sequence: CASSQDIHQPQHF. Here the CDR3 DNA reads TGTGCCAGCAGCCAAGACATCCATCAGCCCCAGCATTTT.

This clone was observed once. V usage is TRBV19 and J usage is TRBJ2-5; D may be TRBD2 (7 bases). Trimming cost V 3 bases and J 2 bases, with 19 bases left between them. This CDR3 is 17 amino acids long. CDR1 is LNHDA and CDR2 is SQIVND in the germline V gene (reference sequence). CDR3 amino acids: CASSILSGTIAQETQYF. The CDR3 nucleotides read TGTGCCAGTAGTATTTTAAGCGGGACAATCGCTCAAGAGACCCAGTACTTC.

The V gene is TRBV2, the J gene TRBJ2-7, with 13 bases lining up with TRBD2. J was trimmed by 3 bases and V by 6 bases; bases with no gene match: 5. The length of the CDR3 is 15 residues. The germline gives CDR1 SNHLY, CDR2 FYNNEI. CDR3 in DNA: TGTGCCAGCAGGGGCAGGACTAGCGGGAGCTACGAGCAGTACTTC. This gives the protein CASRGRTSGSYEQYF. The full variable domain, its missing parts supplied by reference TRBV2 and TRBJ2-7, is EPEVTQTPSHQVTQMGQEVILRCVPISNHLYFYWYRQILGQKVEFLVSFYNNEISEKSEIFDDQFSVERPDGSNFTLKIRSTKLEDSAMYFCASRGRTSGSYEQYFGPGTRLTVT.